The 24 T cell receptor beta chains in this list originate from one sample, sequenced in a study of technical replicates of blood from several donors. Method: immunoSEQ multiplex PCR; TCRdb's copy keeps in-frame clones and lacks some. The sample yields about 15,000 clones, 82% seen once. Sequencing was done on a sample of PBMCs. Source of these receptors: a human donor in good health. Some clones in this sample may be carry-over from other donors' samples.

The rearrangement links TRBV7-8 to TRBJ2-5; TRBD1 matches 7 bases. Germline assignment: CDR1 SGHVS and CDR2 FQNEAQ. The CDR3 is 14 residues long. Trimming cost V 5 bases and J 2 bases; bases outside gene matches: 5. The CDR3 DNA is TGTGCCAGCAGCCCGACAGGGTATCAAGAGACCCAGTACTTC. Amino acid sequence: CASSPTGYQETQYF.

The chain joins TRBV19 to TRBJ2-2; possibly TRBD2 for D (6 bases). This CDR3 has 15 residues. Germline CDR1 LNHDA, CDR2 SQIVND (reference sequence). The germline V and J ends were trimmed by 4 bases and 1 base, with 10 bases remaining between them. CDR3 amino acids: CASSTPGENTGELFF. CDR3 coding DNA: TGTGCCAGTAGTACCCCGGGGGAGAACACCGGGGAGCTGTTTTTT. Full variable domain (rest looked up from reference TRBV19 and TRBJ2-2): DGGITQSPKYLFRKEGQNVTLSCEQNLNHDAMYWYRQDPGQGLRLIYYSQIVNDFQKGDIAEGYSVSREKKESFPLTVTSAQKNPTAFYLCASSTPGENTGELFFGEGSRLTVL.

This chain links TRBV4-1 with TRBJ2-7; weak D call: TRBD2 (6 bases). The V gene lost 3 bases and the J gene lost 3 bases, with 18 bases spanning the gap. CDR1 is MGHRA and CDR2 is YSYEKL in the germline V gene. This CDR3 spans 16 amino acids. The CDR3 reads CASSQEFMWGGYEQYF. CDR3 coding DNA: TGCGCCAGCAGCCAGGAGTTCATGTGGGGAGGCTACGAGCAGTACTTC.

This rearrangement joins TRBV15 to TRBJ1-2, with D tentatively TRBD1 (6 bases). The CDR3 extends over 21 amino acids. V shed 1 base and J shed 0 bases, with 27 bases lying between them. Germline V gene data show CDR1 as LNHNV and CDR2 as YYDKDF (reference sequence). The CDR3 is CATSRVGWNRVVKEANYGYTF. CDR3 sequence (DNA): TGTGCCACCAGCAGAGTCGGGTGGAACAGGGTGGTCAAAGAAGCTAACTATGGCTACACCTTC.

The V and J genes are TRBV6-6 and TRBJ2-2; TRBD1 matches at 8 bases. CDR1 and CDR2 from the germline V gene are MNHNY and SVGAGI (reference sequence). Germline trimming cut 5 bases from V and 1 base from J; bases unmatched to any gene: 3. The CDR3 extends over 15 amino acids. For the CDR3, the DNA is TGTGCCAGCAGTAAGGGACAGGTGAACACCGGGGAGCTGTTTTTT. Translation: CASSKGQVNTGELFF.

The chain couples TRBV25-1 to TRBJ1-2; weak D call: TRBD1 (6 bases). V was cut by 2 bases and J by 6 bases, with 16 bases left in between. The germline CDR1 and CDR2 sequences are MGHDK and SYGVNS. CDR3 length equals 15 residues. CDR3 region: CASSEPGGAKDGYTF. CDR3 coding DNA: TGTGCCAGCAGTGAACCCGGGGGGGCTAAGGATGGCTACACCTTC.

V is TRBV5-1 and J is TRBJ2-1, with TRBD2 matching over 10 bases. The CDR3 consists of 17 residues. Per the germline V gene, CDR1 is SGHRS and CDR2 is YFSETQ. With V trimmed by 7 bases and J by 3 bases, 13 bases remained unmatched. CDR3 coding DNA: TGCGCCAGCTGGGGCTCTAGCGGGAGTTCAAGCTACAATGAGCAGTTCTTC. It yields the protein CASWGSSGSSSYNEQFF.

This rearrangement joins TRBV15 to TRBJ2-3; possible D gene TRBD2, 5 bases. V was pared by 0 bases and J by 5 bases, with 15 bases between. Germline V gene sequence: CDR1 LNHNV, CDR2 YYDKDF (reference sequence). The CDR3 is 16 residues long. The DNA of the CDR3 is TGTGCCACCAGCAGAGATCAACTAGAATTGGGAGATACGCAGTATTTT. It is translated as CATSRDQLELGDTQYF. Full variable domain (outside the CDR3, taken from reference TRBV15 and TRBJ2-3): DAMVIQNPRYQVTQFGKPVTLSCSQTLNHNVMYWYQQKSSQAPKLLFHYYDKDFNNEADTPDNFQSRRPNTSFCFLDIRSPGLGDTAMYLCATSRDQLELGDTQYFGPGTRLTVL.

This chain connects TRBV2 to TRBJ2-7; the D gene is possibly TRBD1 (6 bases). Germline-derived CDR1 and CDR2 are SNHLY and FYNNEI. V lost 10 bases to trimming and J lost 1 base, with 20 bases between them. The CDR3 spans 15 residues. CDR3 in amino acids: CATSYRAHGSYEQYF. In DNA form, the CDR3 reads TGTGCCACCTCATACAGGGCCCATGGGTCCTACGAGCAGTACTTC.

This clone was detected once. The V and J genes are TRBV6-1 and TRBJ1-1, with D hard to call. CDR1 and CDR2 (germline): MNHNS, SASEGT. The ends were cut back, 5 bases at V and 7 bases at J, with 8 bases in the middle. The CDR3 length is 11 residues. This chain's CDR3 is CASSPYYEAFF. The CDR3 DNA reads TGTGCCAGCAGTCCCTATTATGAAGCTTTCTTT.

CDR3 in amino acids: CASSPYIPRGWGYEQYF. The CDR3, as DNA: TGTGCCAGCAGCCCGTATATACCCCGGGGGTGGGGGTACGAGCAGTACTTC. This chain joins TRBV7-6 and TRBJ2-7; possibly TRBD2 for D (6 bases). The ends were cut back, 5 bases at V and 4 bases at J, with 24 bases in the middle. CDR3 length: 17 residues. Germline lookup yields CDR1 SGHVS and CDR2 FNYEAQ.

By share of the sample, this clone is medium-sized. The chain links TRBV27 to TRBJ2-3; 7 nucleotides agree with TRBD2. The CDR3 contains 17 residues. Germline values: CDR1 MNHEY, CDR2 SMNVEV (reference sequence). The V and J ends lost 5 bases and 5 bases, in that order; junction bases with no gene match: 16. CDR3 bases: TGTGCCAGCAGTCCCTCAGGAGCGGGATGGATCATAGATACGCAGTATTTT. Protein sequence: CASSPSGAGWIIDTQYF.

The J gene is TRBJ2-7, the V gene TRBV7-9; D is undetermined. The germline V and J ends were trimmed by 2 bases and 5 bases, with 4 bases remaining between them. The germline CDR1 and CDR2 sequences are SEHNR and FQNEAQ (reference sequence). This CDR3 spans 11 amino acids. The CDR3 loop reads CASSLYNEQYF. For the CDR3, the DNA is TGTGCCAGCAGCTTATATAACGAGCAGTACTTC. Complete variable domain (other parts from reference TRBV7-9 and TRBJ2-7): DTGVSQNPRHKITKRGQNVTFRCDPISEHNRLYWYRQTLGQGPEFLTYFQNEAQLEKSRLLSDRFSAERPKGSFSTLEIQRTEQGDSAMYLCASSLYNEQYFGPGTRLTVT.

V gene TRBV25-1 combines with J gene TRBJ2-3, with 7 bases matching TRBD2. Germline V lookup: CDR1 MGHDK, CDR2 SYGVNS. V was pared by 3 bases and J by 0 bases, with 6 bases of the junction left unmatched. CDR3 length: 16 residues. CDR3 protein: CASSEGASGSTDTQYF. The CDR3 DNA reads TGTGCCAGCAGTGAGGGAGCTAGCGGAAGCACAGATACGCAGTATTTT. Full variable domain (missing parts from reference TRBV25-1 and TRBJ2-3): EADIYQTPRYLVIGTGKKITLECSQTMGHDKMYWYQQDPGMELHLIHYSYGVNSTEKGDLSSESTVSRIRTEHFPLTLESARPSHTSQYLCASSEGASGSTDTQYFGPGTRLTVL.

The chain links TRBV2 to TRBJ2-5, with D possibly TRBD2 on 6 matching bases. Germline CDR1 SNHLY, CDR2 FYNNEI. This CDR3 has 12 residues. Trimming took 6 bases from V and 1 from J, leaving 6 bases between them. This chain's CDR3 is CASRRGQETQYF. As DNA, the CDR3 is TGTGCCAGCAGGCGGGGCCAAGAGACCCAGTACTTC. Filled out from reference TRBV2 and TRBJ2-5, the complete variable domain reads EPEVTQTPSHQVTQMGQEVILRCVPISNHLYFYWYRQILGQKVEFLVSFYNNEISEKSEIFDDQFSVERPDGSNFTLKIRSTKLEDSAMYFCASRRGQETQYFGPGTRLLVL.

The chain couples TRBV9 to TRBJ1-3; 8 bases align to TRBD1. Germline CDR1 SGDLS, CDR2 YYNGEE. The CDR3 totals 14 residues. J was trimmed by 4 bases and V by 3 bases; bases with no gene match: 3. The CDR3 region is CASSGTGPGNTIYF. In nucleotides, the CDR3 is TGTGCCAGCAGCGGGACAGGGCCAGGAAACACCATATATTTT.

V gene TRBV6-6 combines with J gene TRBJ2-2; 7 bases align to TRBD2. J lost 8 bases, V lost 7 bases, and 13 bases had no gene match. Germline CDR1 and CDR2: MNHNY and SVGAGI (reference sequence). This CDR3 is 15 amino acids long. The CDR3 protein is CASTITSAQSGELFF. The CDR3 coding sequence is TGTGCCAGCACCATCACTAGCGCCCAATCTGGGGAGCTGTTTTTT.

The chain links TRBV5-4 to TRBJ2-1; tentatively, D is TRBD1 (5 bases). CDR3 size: 15 residues. Germline lookup yields CDR1 SGHNT and CDR2 YYREEE (reference sequence). V was cut by 3 bases and J by 2 bases, with 12 bases left in between. The CDR3 here is CASSSDQGTYNEQFF. CDR3 in DNA: TGTGCCAGCAGCTCCGATCAGGGAACCTACAATGAGCAGTTCTTC. Full variable domain (missing parts from reference TRBV5-4 and TRBJ2-1): ETGVTQSPTHLIKTRGQQVTLRCSSQSGHNTVSWYQQALGQGPQFIFQYYREEENGRGNFPPRFSGLQFPNYSSELNVNALELDDSALYLCASSSDQGTYNEQFFGPGTRLTVL.

This chain joins TRBV7-8 and TRBJ2-7, with 10 positions matching TRBD2. The CDR3 covers 14 residues. Unmatched junction bases numbered 4, after V lost 1 base and J lost 7 bases. Germline V gene data show CDR1 as SGHVS and CDR2 as FQNEAQ. This CDR3 is CASSLEAGGNEQYF. The CDR3 bases are TGTGCCAGCAGCTTAGAAGCGGGAGGGAATGAGCAGTACTTC.

The chain combines TRBV2 with TRBJ1-4; weak D call: TRBD1 (5 bases). The CDR3 runs 13 residues. Germline loops: CDR1 SNHLY, CDR2 FYNNEI. The V end was cut by 10 bases, the J end by 5 bases, with 14 bases between. The CDR3 region has the DNA TGTGCCACCGTCGACAGAGCAAATGAAAAACTGTTTTTT. Amino acids: CATVDRANEKLFF.

The chain recombines TRBV6-1 with TRBJ2-7; 12 positions match TRBD1. The CDR3 is 15 amino acids. V was clipped by 7 bases and J by 1 base; unmatched bases: 5. The germline V gene encodes CDR1 MNHNS and CDR2 SASEGT. The CDR3 sequence: CASTWDRGPSYEQYF. The CDR3 region has the DNA TGTGCCAGCACTTGGGACAGGGGGCCATCCTACGAGCAGTACTTC.

The J gene is TRBJ2-5, the V gene TRBV7-2; D possibly corresponds to TRBD2 (5 bases). Trimming took off 4 bases at V and 5 bases at J, with 11 bases between the two ends. Per germline, CDR1 SGHTA and CDR2 FQGNSA. This CDR3 has 13 residues. CDR3 in DNA: TGTGCCAGCAGCTCCCGGACTGGGGAGACCCAGTACTTC. Its translation: CASSSRTGETQYF.

The gene calls are TRBV5-1 and TRBJ2-2, with TRBD2 identical over 10 bases. CDR1 and CDR2 (germline): SGHRS, YFSETQ. Germline trimming cut 4 bases from V and 7 bases from J; bases unmatched to any gene: 4. The CDR3 spans 14 residues. The CDR3 sequence is CASSPRTSGGELFF. The DNA for the CDR3 is TGCGCCAGCAGCCCCCGGACTAGCGGCGGGGAGCTGTTTTTT.

The rearrangement uses TRBV11-1 and TRBJ2-1; TRBD2 agrees at 14 bases. CDR1 SGHAT and CDR2 FQDESV come from the germline V gene (reference sequence). J lost 3 bases, V lost 5 bases, and 3 bases had no gene match. The length of the CDR3 is 16 residues. The CDR3 coding sequence is TGTGCCAGCAGCATCGGGACTAGCGGGAGCTACAATGAGCAGTTCTTC. Its translation: CASSIGTSGSYNEQFF.